This T cell receptor beta chain was recorded in a study of cytomegalovirus exposure and HLA in healthy donors. General study points: As a later analysis revealed, the rate of TCR association differed by HLA locus, with DRB1 most and HLA-C fewest. TCR beta V- and J-gene trimming was later associated with a missense DCLRE1C variant. Analysis performed later showed TCR beta chains linked to HLA being more clonally expanded than equally common others. High sensitivity and specificity were reportedly achieved when the classifier diagnosed cytomegalovirus status.

On this clone: No antigen is known for it.

60 Vbeta and 13 Jbeta primers were used in PCR. Assay: immunoSEQ multiplex PCR; the TCRdb copy retains only in-frame clones and omits some. Of 120,000 or so clones listed, over 65% are singletons. The CDR3 covers 15 residues. Germline loops: CDR1 SGHRS, CDR2 YFSETQ. The ends lost 5 bases at V and 1 base at J; junction bases unmatched: 9. The clonotype originates from a woman in her thirties or forties in good health and CMV-seronegative. Sequencing was done on a sample of PBMCs. The chain joins TRBV5-1 to TRBJ2-7; 7 bases fit TRBD1. The CDR3 loop reads CASSPTGQESYEQYF. The CDR3 coding sequence is TGCGCCAGCAGTCCGACAGGACAGGAGTCCTACGAGCAGTACTTC.